The next 13 T cell receptor beta chains were all read from a single sample in a study of T-cell reconstitution after alpha-beta-depleted transplantation in children. TCRbeta library preparation incorporated unique molecular identifiers. TCRdb reanalysed the PCR reads using MiXCR and keeps one entry per CDR3 protein. The sample comprises hundreds of thousands of distinct CDR3 sequences, around 7.7% of which are singletons, and 35% to 45% rests with the top ten. The material sequenced was PBMCs, mostly from graft donor cells, taken 360 days after TCRalphabeta/CD19-depleted stem cell transplant. These receptors were obtained from a male patient aged 2 to 10 who had a stem cell transplant for acute myeloid leukemia, so the T cells may come from the graft donor.

This clonotype was observed a few times. This rearrangement joins TRBV20-1 to TRBJ1-1, with 7 bases lining up with TRBD1. From germline, CDR1 is DFQATT and CDR2 SNEGSKA (reference sequence). The CDR3 is 14 amino acids. V dropped 3 bases and J dropped 1; count of bases not matched to a gene: 5. The CDR3 sequence is CSASLGQQNTEAFF. The CDR3 DNA follows: TGCAGTGCTAGCTTGGGACAGCAGAACACTGAAGCTTTCTTT.

The chain employs TRBV7-6 and TRBJ2-7; D remains ambiguous. This CDR3 has 15 residues. CDR1 SGHVS and CDR2 FNYEAQ come from the germline V gene. Deletions cut 1 base from V and 2 bases from J, with 12 bases between. CDR3 bases: TGTGCCAGCAGCTTAGACCGGGCGGCTACCTACGAGCAGTACTTC. It specifies CASSLDRAATYEQYF.

This clonotype was detected ten times or more. The chain employs TRBV5-1 and TRBJ2-7, with D perhaps matching TRBD1 (6 bases). In germline, CDR1 is SGHRS, CDR2 YFSETQ. The CDR3 is 13 amino acids. V lost 3 bases and J lost 4, with 11 bases in between. The CDR3 loop is CASSYMTGYEQYV. The CDR3 DNA is TGCGCCAGCAGCTATATGACAGGATACGAGCAGTACGTC.

This chain links TRBV7-9 with TRBJ1-1; maybe TRBD1 (6 bases). Between the trimmed V and J ends, which lost 4 bases and 3 bases, there was a span of 12 bases. Germline CDR1 reads SEHNR; CDR2 reads FQNEAQ (reference sequence). The CDR3 consists of 14 residues. CDR3 coding DNA: TGTGCCAGCAGCTCCCCTCAGGGGTACACTGAAGCTTTCTTT. It yields the protein CASSSPQGYTEAFF.

This clonotype occurred a few times. This chain joins TRBV7-2 and TRBJ2-1; 12 bases line up with TRBD2. The CDR3 has 18 amino acids. Unmatched junction bases numbered 5, after V lost 1 base and J lost 1 base. Germline-derived CDR1 and CDR2 are SGHTA and FQGNSA. CDR3 protein: CASSLGLAGGPSYNEQFF. CDR3 DNA sequence: TGTGCCAGCAGCTTAGGGCTAGCGGGAGGGCCGTCCTACAATGAGCAGTTCTTC.

There are many counts of this clonotype. The DNA for the CDR3 is TGTGCCAGCAGTTTGGGCGATACGCAGTATTTT. It yields the protein CASSLGDTQYF. The V gene is TRBV12-3 or TRBV12-4, the J gene TRBJ2-3; D not resolved. CDR3 length: 11 amino acids. Trimming stripped 3 bases from V and 6 bases from J, with 4 bases between.

Ten or more counts support this clonotype. The rearrangement uses TRBV4-3 and TRBJ2-7, with D tentatively TRBD1 (6 bases). The CDR3 is 13 residues long. Germline CDR1 reads LGHNA; CDR2 reads YSLEER. Trimming took 0 bases from V and 3 from J, leaving 6 bases between them. CDR3 amino acids: CASSQDRGYEQYF. Here the CDR3 DNA reads TGCGCCAGCAGCCAAGACAGGGGCTACGAGCAGTACTTC.

This clonotype was seen many times. CDR3 sequence (DNA): TGCAGTGCTAGAGATTTAACGGGCGGGGCTACCTACAATGAGCAGTTCTTC. Encoded protein: CSARDLTGGATYNEQFF. The chain recombines TRBV20-1 with TRBJ2-1, with D possibly being TRBD2 (6 bases). The CDR3 totals 17 residues. Germline V lookup: CDR1 DFQATT, CDR2 SNEGSKA (reference sequence). V shed 0 bases and J shed 2 bases, with 17 bases lying between them.

There are a few counts of this clonotype. The rearrangement uses TRBV7-3 and TRBJ1-2; unclear D gene. The V end was cut by 2 bases, the J end by 9 bases, with 10 bases between. Germline V gene data show CDR1 as SGHTA and CDR2 as FQGTGA. The CDR3 loop spans 12 amino acids. The CDR3 protein is CASSLHPGSYTF. The CDR3 DNA follows: TGTGCCAGCAGCTTACATCCGGGAAGCTACACCTTC.

This clonotype was seen repeatedly, ten times or more. In nucleotides, the CDR3 is TGTGCCAGCAAGACTAGCGGGGGGGCCACCGGGGCCGGGGAGCTGTTTTTT. Its protein is CASKTSGGATGAGELFF. The chain combines TRBV12-3 or TRBV12-4 with TRBJ2-2, with 14 bases aligning to TRBD2. V was pared by 7 bases and J by 6 bases, with 10 bases of the junction left unmatched. The CDR3 loop spans 17 amino acids.

This clonotype was seen a few times. V is TRBV29-1 and J is TRBJ2-7; 9 bases are shared with TRBD1. CDR3 length equals 13 residues. The V gene end was trimmed by 3 bases and the J gene end by 5 bases; junction bases not matched to a gene: 5. Germline CDR1 and CDR2: SQVTM and ANQGSEA. The CDR3 region has the DNA TGCAGCGTTGACGGACAGGGGACGAACGAGCAGTACTTC. Its protein is CSVDGQGTNEQYF.

This clonotype was seen repeatedly, ten times or more. The rearrangement joins TRBV11-2 to TRBJ2-5; D might be TRBD1 (9 bases). The CDR3 consists of 18 residues. Germline values: CDR1 SGHAT, CDR2 FQNNGV. V was trimmed by 5 bases and J by 2 bases, leaving 24 bases between them. CDR3 DNA: TGTGCCAGCAGCCGGGGACAGGGATCTACTAGCGGACAAGAGACCCAGTACTTC. Amino acid sequence: CASSRGQGSTSGQETQYF. Based on the CDR3 plus reference TRBV11-2 and TRBJ2-5, the full variable domain is EAGVAQSPRYKIIEKRQSVAFWCNPISGHATLYWYQQILGQGPKLLIQFQNNGVVDDSQLPKDRFSAERLKGVDSTLKIQPAKLEDSAVYLCASSRGQGSTSGQETQYFGPGTRLLVL.

This clonotype appeared many times. The chain links TRBV4-1 to TRBJ2-1, with unresolved D. With 5 bases removed from V and 7 bases from J, the gap between germline ends came to 6 bases. This CDR3 comprises 11 residues. Germline lookup yields CDR1 MGHRA and CDR2 YSYEKL. CDR3 nucleotide sequence: TGCGCCAGCAGCTCCGGGAATGAGCAGTTCTTC. This codes for CASSSGNEQFF.